A selection of T cell receptor beta chains follows, all from one sample in a study of blood T cell repertoires in COVID-19. Method: immunoSEQ multiplex PCR; TCRdb's copy keeps in-frame clones and lacks some. The table shows approximately 400,000 clones, with around 87% occurring only once. Sequencing used PBMCs or T cells enriched from blood (not recorded which). All receptors derive from a man aged 25 to 40 who had recovered from COVID-19. CDR3s include the opening cysteine and the closing phenylalanine or tryptophan. A D gene is named only where the DNA matches it firmly. Clone size is shown for a subset of rows, as once, few, many or a class of expanded clone.

v_call: TRBV3-1/TRBV3-2; j_call: TRBJ1-2; d_call: -; clone_size: -; cdr3_aa: CASSQDSAGRGYTF; cdr3_nt: TGTGCCAGCAGCCAAGATTCGGCAGGGCGCGGCTACACCTTC
v_call: TRBV27; j_call: TRBJ1-1; d_call: TRBD1; clone_size: -; cdr3_aa: CASSFLRTGKLDTEAFF; cdr3_nt: TGTGCCAGCAGTTTTCTCCGGACAGGGAAATTGGACACTGAAGCTTTCTTT
v_call: TRBV27; j_call: TRBJ1-6; d_call: -; clone_size: few; cdr3_aa: CASSYPRGKAPLHF; cdr3_nt: TGTGCCAGCAGCTATCCCCGAGGTAAGGCACCCCTCCACTTT
v_call: TRBV10-3; j_call: TRBJ1-5; d_call: -; clone_size: -; cdr3_aa: CAIREAGSNQPQHF; cdr3_nt: TGTGCCATCAGGGAAGCGGGGAGCAATCAGCCCCAGCATTTT
v_call: TRBV6-5; j_call: TRBJ1-6; d_call: -; clone_size: -; cdr3_aa: CASSSAGRVSPLHF; cdr3_nt: TGTGCCAGTAGCTCGGCAGGGAGGGTATCACCCCTCCACTTT
v_call: TRBV30; j_call: TRBJ1-5; d_call: -; clone_size: -; cdr3_aa: CAWTRGNQPQHF; cdr3_nt: TGTGCCTGGACACGGGGAAATCAGCCCCAGCATTTT
v_call: TRBV6-5; j_call: TRBJ1-5; d_call: TRBD1; clone_size: -; cdr3_aa: CASVGQGGRNQPQHF; cdr3_nt: TGTGCCAGCGTGGGACAGGGAGGACGCAATCAGCCCCAGCATTTT
v_call: TRBV4-3; j_call: TRBJ2-3; d_call: TRBD1; clone_size: -; cdr3_aa: CASSRGTADTQYF; cdr3_nt: TGCGCCAGCAGCAGAGGGACAGCAGATACGCAGTATTTT
v_call: TRBV18; j_call: TRBJ1-2; d_call: -; clone_size: -; cdr3_aa: CASSPQGQLYGYTF; cdr3_nt: TGTGCCAGCTCACCCCAGGGACAACTCTATGGCTACACCTTC
v_call: TRBV5-1; j_call: TRBJ1-1; d_call: TRBD1; clone_size: -; cdr3_aa: CASSLETGVIAEAFF; cdr3_nt: TGCGCCAGCAGCTTGGAGACAGGGGTAATCGCTGAAGCTTTCTTT
v_call: TRBV29-1; j_call: TRBJ2-2; d_call: -; clone_size: -; cdr3_aa: CSAAVGGAGTGELFF; cdr3_nt: TGCAGCGCTGCCGTGGGGGGTGCTGGCACCGGGGAGCTGTTTTTT
v_call: TRBV27; j_call: TRBJ2-4; d_call: -; clone_size: -; cdr3_aa: CATEEGRVNPRRPNIQYF; cdr3_nt: TGTGCCACAGAAGAAGGTCGGGTCAACCCGCGACGCCCGAACATTCAGTACTTC
v_call: TRBV30; j_call: TRBJ2-4; d_call: -; clone_size: -; cdr3_aa: CAWSSDSKNIQYF; cdr3_nt: TGTGCCTGGAGTTCGGACAGTAAAAACATTCAGTACTTC
v_call: TRBV6-5; j_call: TRBJ1-6; d_call: TRBD1; clone_size: -; cdr3_aa: CASSYQGTGKGSPLHF; cdr3_nt: TGTGCCAGCAGTTACCAAGGGACAGGAAAGGGTTCACCCCTCCACTTT
v_call: TRBV10-3; j_call: TRBJ1-6; d_call: TRBD1; clone_size: -; cdr3_aa: CAISEGQGLNSPLHF; cdr3_nt: TGTGCCATCAGTGAGGGACAGGGGTTGAATTCACCCCTCCACTTT
v_call: TRBV7-3; j_call: TRBJ1-2; d_call: -; clone_size: once; cdr3_aa: CASSNDSYGYTF; cdr3_nt: TGTGCCAGCAGCAATGACAGCTATGGCTACACCTTC
v_call: TRBV12-3/TRBV12-4; j_call: TRBJ2-1; d_call: TRBD1; clone_size: once; cdr3_aa: CASSLRDREQFF; cdr3_nt: TGTGCCAGCAGTTTAAGGGACAGGGAACAGTTCTTC
v_call: TRBV29-1; j_call: TRBJ1-5; d_call: TRBD1; clone_size: -; cdr3_aa: CSVQGARNQPQHF; cdr3_nt: TGCAGCGTACAGGGGGCGCGTAATCAGCCCCAGCATTTT
v_call: TRBV19; j_call: TRBJ1-1; d_call: TRBD1; clone_size: -; cdr3_aa: CASTSAPGRGRGTEAFF; cdr3_nt: TGTGCCAGTACCTCCGCCCCGGGCAGGGGGCGTGGGACTGAAGCTTTCTTT
v_call: TRBV6-5; j_call: TRBJ1-1; d_call: TRBD1; clone_size: -; cdr3_aa: CASSWDREIAFF; cdr3_nt: TGTGCCAGCAGCTGGGACAGGGAGATAGCTTTCTTT
v_call: TRBV27; j_call: TRBJ1-2; d_call: TRBD1; clone_size: -; cdr3_aa: CASSVTGTGTYGYTF; cdr3_nt: TGTGCCAGCAGTGTTACCGGGACAGGAACCTATGGCTACACCTTC
v_call: TRBV6-1; j_call: TRBJ2-2; d_call: -; clone_size: -; cdr3_aa: CASSERLRGELFF; cdr3_nt: TGTGCCAGCAGTGAGCGACTTCGCGGGGAGCTGTTTTTT
v_call: TRBV18; j_call: TRBJ2-3; d_call: TRBD2; clone_size: -; cdr3_aa: CASSPGLAGGLYTDTQYF; cdr3_nt: TGTGCCAGCTCACCCGGACTAGCGGGGGGGCTTTATACAGATACGCAGTATTTT
v_call: TRBV9; j_call: TRBJ1-2; d_call: TRBD1; clone_size: -; cdr3_aa: CASSFDRGSSGYTF; cdr3_nt: TGTGCCAGCAGCTTCGACAGGGGGAGTTCTGGCTACACCTTC
v_call: TRBV10-1; j_call: TRBJ2-7; d_call: -; clone_size: -; cdr3_aa: CASSESRGYSYEQYF; cdr3_nt: TGCGCCAGCAGTGAGTCAAGGGGCTACTCCTACGAGCAGTACTTC
v_call: TRBV13; j_call: TRBJ1-3; d_call: TRBD1; clone_size: few; cdr3_aa: CASTQTGGGIYF; cdr3_nt: TGTGCCAGCACCCAGACAGGGGGCGGGATATATTTT
v_call: TRBV7-9; j_call: TRBJ2-3; d_call: TRBD2; clone_size: -; cdr3_aa: CASSLPGGKDTQYF; cdr3_nt: TGTGCCAGCAGCCTCCCCGGGGGGAAAGATACGCAGTATTTT
v_call: TRBV4-3; j_call: TRBJ2-7; d_call: TRBD1; clone_size: -; cdr3_aa: CASSQAPRGLDEQYF; cdr3_nt: TGCGCCAGCAGCCAAGCGCCCAGGGGGCTAGACGAGCAGTACTTC
v_call: TRBV7-2; j_call: TRBJ1-1; d_call: -; clone_size: -; cdr3_aa: CASRPGQQGLAFF; cdr3_nt: TGTGCCAGCAGACCAGGTCAACAGGGATTAGCTTTCTTT
v_call: TRBV4-2; j_call: TRBJ1-1; d_call: -; clone_size: few; cdr3_aa: CASSREVVRAEAFF; cdr3_nt: TGTGCCAGCAGCCGCGAGGTTGTGAGGGCTGAAGCTTTCTTT
v_call: TRBV18; j_call: TRBJ1-6; d_call: -; clone_size: -; cdr3_aa: CASSNDTLHHF; cdr3_nt: TGTGCCAGCTCAAATGACACCCTGCACCACTTT
v_call: TRBV3-1/TRBV3-2; j_call: TRBJ1-1; d_call: TRBD1; clone_size: -; cdr3_aa: CASSQAPQGAGTEAFF; cdr3_nt: TGTGCCAGCAGCCAAGCACCTCAGGGGGCGGGCACTGAAGCTTTCTTT
v_call: TRBV18; j_call: TRBJ2-6; d_call: -; clone_size: -; cdr3_aa: CASSSRGVRSGANVLTF; cdr3_nt: TGTGCCAGCTCATCTCGGGGTGTACGCTCTGGGGCCAACGTCCTGACTTTC
v_call: TRBV21-1; j_call: TRBJ1-5; d_call: -; clone_size: once; cdr3_aa: CASRLGGAVPRTFNQPQHF; cdr3_nt: TGTGCCAGCAGACTTGGTGGGGCCGTACCCCGAACCTTCAATCAGCCCCAGCATTTT
v_call: TRBV4-1; j_call: TRBJ2-7; d_call: -; clone_size: -; cdr3_aa: CASSQGLEYEQYF; cdr3_nt: TGCGCCAGCAGCCAAGGGCTAGAGTACGAGCAGTACTTC
v_call: TRBV6-1; j_call: TRBJ2-2; d_call: TRBD1; clone_size: -; cdr3_aa: CASSVPDRGLGTGELFF; cdr3_nt: TGTGCCAGCAGTGTCCCGGACAGGGGGCTCGGCACCGGGGAGCTGTTTTTT
v_call: TRBV7-2; j_call: TRBJ2-7; d_call: TRBD2; clone_size: few; cdr3_aa: CASSWTSGGYEQYF; cdr3_nt: TGTGCCAGCAGCTGGACTAGCGGGGGGTACGAGCAGTACTTC
v_call: TRBV6-5; j_call: TRBJ2-2; d_call: -; clone_size: -; cdr3_aa: CASSYTGTGELFF; cdr3_nt: TGTGCCAGCTCCTACACAGGCACCGGGGAGCTGTTTTTT
v_call: TRBV9; j_call: TRBJ2-3; d_call: -; clone_size: -; cdr3_aa: CASSVAEGGSTDTQYF; cdr3_nt: TGTGCCAGCAGCGTAGCTGAGGGCGGTAGCACAGATACGCAGTATTTT
v_call: TRBV6-5; j_call: TRBJ1-6; d_call: -; clone_size: -; cdr3_aa: CASSYSKGYGDSPLHF; cdr3_nt: TGTGCCAGCAGTTACTCGAAGGGCTACGGGGATTCACCCCTCCACTTT
v_call: TRBV19; j_call: TRBJ1-2; d_call: TRBD1; clone_size: -; cdr3_aa: CASRGHTGEYGYTF; cdr3_nt: TGTGCCAGCCGGGGGCACACAGGGGAATATGGCTACACCTTC
v_call: TRBV5-1; j_call: TRBJ2-1; d_call: -; clone_size: -; cdr3_aa: CASSPPAPGNEQFF; cdr3_nt: TGCGCCAGCAGCCCGCCGGCTCCGGGGAATGAGCAGTTCTTC
v_call: TRBV2; j_call: TRBJ1-2; d_call: -; clone_size: -; cdr3_aa: CASSEGPHLIRGYTF; cdr3_nt: TGTGCCAGCAGTGAGGGGCCCCACCTTATTCGTGGCTACACCTTC
v_call: TRBV7-8; j_call: TRBJ1-4; d_call: -; clone_size: once; cdr3_aa: CASSYTENEKLFF; cdr3_nt: TGTGCCAGCAGCTATACTGAGAATGAAAAACTGTTTTTT
v_call: TRBV30; j_call: TRBJ1-5; d_call: TRBD1; clone_size: few; cdr3_aa: CAWSGGQGAGQPQHF; cdr3_nt: TGTGCCTGGAGTGGGGGACAGGGAGCGGGGCAGCCCCAGCATTTT
v_call: TRBV10-2; j_call: TRBJ2-2; d_call: -; clone_size: -; cdr3_aa: CASRPVGGAPGELFF; cdr3_nt: TGCGCCAGCAGACCAGTGGGGGGGGCCCCCGGGGAGCTGTTTTTT
v_call: TRBV21-1; j_call: TRBJ1-5; d_call: -; clone_size: -; cdr3_aa: CASSKAPEGGATGAGQPQHF; cdr3_nt: TGTGCCAGCAGCAAAGCCCCAGAGGGGGGTGCGACAGGGGCGGGTCAGCCCCAGCATTTT